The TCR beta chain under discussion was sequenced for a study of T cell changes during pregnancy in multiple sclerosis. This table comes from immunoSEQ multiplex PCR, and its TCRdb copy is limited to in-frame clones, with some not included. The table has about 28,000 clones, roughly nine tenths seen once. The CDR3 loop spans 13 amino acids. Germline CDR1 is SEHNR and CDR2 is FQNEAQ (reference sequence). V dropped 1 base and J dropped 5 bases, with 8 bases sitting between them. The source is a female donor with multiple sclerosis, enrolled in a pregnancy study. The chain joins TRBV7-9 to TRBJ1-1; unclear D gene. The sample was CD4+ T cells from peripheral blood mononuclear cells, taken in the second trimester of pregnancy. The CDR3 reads CASSLVRETEAFF. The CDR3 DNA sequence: TGTGCCAGCAGCTTAGTAAGGGAGACTGAAGCTTTCTTT.